One sample yielded the 30 T cell receptor beta chains listed below, sequenced in a study of blood T cell repertoires in COVID-19. The assay was immunoSEQ multiplex PCR, and TCRdb's table has in-frame clones only and misses some. Found here are 55,000 to 75,000 clones, about 81% of them singletons; the top ten hold less than 20%. The specimen was peripheral blood. The receptors stem from a man older than 75 with acute or convalescent COVID-19.

The V call is TRBV2, the J call TRBJ2-5; tentatively, D is TRBD1 (5 bases). CDR3 length equals 11 residues. V was trimmed by 7 bases and J by 5 bases, leaving 8 bases between them. The germline V gene has CDR1 SNHLY and CDR2 FYNNEI. CDR3 sequence reads: CASTAGETQYF. In DNA form, the CDR3 reads TGTGCCAGCACGGCAGGGGAGACCCAGTACTTC.

This chain links TRBV4-1 with TRBJ1-2; 7 nucleotides line up with TRBD1. V lost 1 base and J lost 8; bases outside the gene matches: 25. CDR3 length: 20 amino acids. Looked up from germline, CDR1 is MGHRA and CDR2 is YSYEKL. The CDR3 DNA reads TGCGCCAGCAGCCAAGGAGCCATTTTCCAGGAGGGGGCGGTAGAATGGGGCTACACCTTC. It is translated as CASSQGAIFQEGAVEWGYTF.

V gene TRBV7-2 combines with J gene TRBJ1-5; D may be TRBD1 (5 bases). Germline values: CDR1 SGHTA, CDR2 FQGNSA. V lost 2 bases and J lost 2, with 10 bases in between. The CDR3 covers 15 residues. CDR3: CASSLRGRGNQPQHF. The DNA of the CDR3 is TGTGCCAGCAGCTTAAGAGGCAGGGGCAATCAGCCCCAGCATTTT.

The chain uses TRBV14 and TRBJ1-1; no firm D call. CDR1 SGHDN and CDR2 FVKESK come from the germline V gene. CDR3 length: 14 residues. Trimming stripped 3 bases from V and 1 base from J, with 9 bases between. In nucleotides, the CDR3 is TGTGCCAGCAGCCACCAGCCGGGGAACACTGAAGCTTTCTTT. Protein: CASSHQPGNTEAFF.

The chain uses TRBV20-1 and TRBJ2-7, with D possibly TRBD1 on 6 matching bases. The CDR3 extends over 11 amino acids. The ends were cut back, 8 bases at V and 3 bases at J, with 11 bases in the middle. Germline V gene sequence: CDR1 DFQATT, CDR2 SNEGSKA (reference sequence). The chain's CDR3 is CSTDRLYEQYF. The CDR3 DNA sequence: TGCAGTACCGACAGGCTCTACGAGCAGTACTTC.

This clone is a singleton in its sample. This sequence joins TRBV20-1 and TRBJ2-1; no clear D gene. The V and J ends lost 5 bases and 8 bases respectively, with 7 bases between them. This CDR3 spans 10 amino acids. Germline V CDR1 and CDR2: DFQATT, SNEGSKA (reference sequence). The CDR3 loop is CSARHYEQFF. As DNA, the CDR3 is TGCAGTGCTCGCCACTATGAGCAGTTCTTC.

The rearrangement joins TRBV6-2 or TRBV6-3 to TRBJ2-7; TRBD2 agrees at 10 bases. Germline CDR1 reads MNHEY; CDR2 reads SVGEGT. J gave up 3 bases and V 4 bases, and 6 bases lay outside the gene matches. This CDR3 has 15 residues. The CDR3 coding sequence is TGTGCCAGCAGTTTGGGACTAGCGAAGATCTACGAGCAGTACTTC. This translates into CASSLGLAKIYEQYF.

The chain has TRBV27 and TRBJ2-1; 7 bases match TRBD1. Germline V gene lookup returns CDR1 MNHEY and CDR2 SMNVEV (reference sequence). The CDR3 has 15 residues. The J segment lost 5 bases and the V segment lost 6 bases, leaving 10 bases of the junction unmatched. For the CDR3, the DNA is TGTGCCAGCAGCCCCCGGGACAGAACACACAATGAGCAGTTCTTC. Translation gives CASSPRDRTHNEQFF.

The rearrangement joins TRBV13 to TRBJ1-5, with D possibly matching TRBD1 (6 bases). Germline CDR1 PRHDT, CDR2 FYEKMQ (reference sequence). The CDR3 sequence is 14 residues long. V lost 5 bases and J 4 bases, leaving 12 bases between the germline ends. CDR3 DNA sequence: TGTGCCAGCAGCCGCCGGGACACAAATCAGCCCCAGCATTTT. This gives the protein CASSRRDTNQPQHF.

The chain employs TRBV2 and TRBJ1-1, with 7 bases matching TRBD1. CDR3 size: 13 residues. The germline V gene has CDR1 SNHLY and CDR2 FYNNEI. V lost 6 bases to trimming and J lost 2 bases; unmatched junction nucleotides: 3. Here the CDR3 reads CASRNRGNTEAFF. CDR3 nucleotides: TGTGCCAGCAGAAACAGGGGCAACACTGAAGCTTTCTTT.

J is TRBJ2-7 and V is TRBV28, with TRBD2 as a possible D gene (5 bases). The CDR3 extends over 12 amino acids. V lost 6 bases to trimming and J lost 5 bases, with 11 bases between them. CDR1 is MDHEN, CDR2 SYDVKM, per germline. The DNA for the CDR3 is TGTGCCAGCAGACTAGTCGGCCACGAGCAGTACTTC. This sequence encodes CASRLVGHEQYF.

The gene calls are TRBV7-8 and TRBJ1-1; 9 nucleotides align to TRBD1. With 5 bases clipped from V and 6 bases from J, the junction kept 13 bases outside the gene matches. The CDR3 extends over 16 amino acids. The germline gives CDR1 SGHVS, CDR2 FQNEAQ. The CDR3 bases are TGTGCCAGCAGCGAAGGGACCGGGACAGGGATCCCTGAAGCTTTCTTT. Translated, it gives CASSEGTGTGIPEAFF.

V is TRBV7-3 and J is TRBJ2-3, with a weak D call TRBD2 (6 bases). V lost 5 bases to trimming and J lost 3 bases, with 12 bases between them. This CDR3 comprises 14 residues. The germline CDR1 and CDR2 sequences are SGHTA and FQGTGA. The CDR3 DNA reads as TGTGCCAGCAGCCAGGTCGGGGGAACAGATACGCAGTATTTT. Its protein is CASSQVGGTDTQYF.

V usage is TRBV18 and J usage is TRBJ2-6; TRBD1 aligns across 9 bases. The CDR3 runs 17 residues. The germline V gene encodes CDR1 KGHSH and CDR2 LQKENI. Trimming at V came to 5 bases and at J to 0 bases, leaving 5 bases not matched to a gene. CDR3 in DNA: TGTGCCAGCTCATTGGGACAGGGAGTCTCTGGGGCCAACGTCCTGACTTTC. It specifies CASSLGQGVSGANVLTF. Full variable domain (rest looked up from reference TRBV18 and TRBJ2-6): NAGVMQNPRHLVRRRGQEARLRCSPMKGHSHVYWYRQLPEEGLKFMVYLQKENIIDESGMPKERFSAEFPKEGPSILRIQQVVRGDSAAYFCASSLGQGVSGANVLTFGAGSRLTVL.

This clone was seen only once. J is TRBJ1-2 and V is TRBV5-6, with D unresolved. Trimming shortened V by 5 bases and J by 8 bases, and 16 bases separated the two germline ends. This CDR3 has 13 amino acids. The germline CDR1 and CDR2 sequences are SGHDT and YYEEEE. The CDR3 spells CASRPAGSIGYTF. CDR3 sequence (DNA): TGTGCCAGCAGGCCCGCCGGTTCTATCGGCTACACCTTC.

The CDR3 reads CASSPRISGGQETQYF. CDR3 sequence (DNA): TGTGCCAGCAGCCCCCGGATTAGCGGGGGGCAAGAGACCCAGTACTTC. The chain combines TRBV11-2 with TRBJ2-5; 10 bases match TRBD2. CDR1 is SGHAT, CDR2 FQNNGV, per germline. V dropped 5 bases and J dropped 2; count of bases not matched to a gene: 8. The CDR3 is made up of 16 amino acids.

The chain employs TRBV7-2 and TRBJ2-3, with a possible D match to TRBD2 (5 bases). V was clipped by 5 bases and J by 4 bases, with 22 bases between them. The CDR3 spans 17 residues. CDR1 is SGHTA, CDR2 FQGNSA, per germline. The CDR3 DNA is TGTGCCAGCAGCCTGTCCTTGGCCCCAGAGGGTCCAGATACGCAGTATTTT. The encoded protein is CASSLSLAPEGPDTQYF.

The V gene is TRBV10-3, the J gene TRBJ2-1; D might be TRBD2 (6 bases). Trimming took off 6 bases at V and 5 bases at J, with 14 bases between the two ends. This CDR3 contains 14 residues. CDR1 ENHRY and CDR2 SYGVKD come from the germline V gene. CDR3 nucleotides: TGTGCCATCAGCCGGGACTCCCAAAACAATGAGCAGTTCTTC. Protein: CAISRDSQNNEQFF.

CDR3 sequence: CASSVDAGNSNQPQHF. The CDR3 bases are TGTGCCAGCAGCGTAGATGCCGGGAACAGCAATCAGCCCCAGCATTTT. The V and J genes are TRBV9 and TRBJ1-5; D not certain. This CDR3 is 16 amino acids long. Trimming took off 0 bases at V and 1 base at J, with 11 bases between the two ends. Per germline, CDR1 SGDLS and CDR2 YYNGEE.

The chain uses TRBV5-1 and TRBJ1-1, with 9 bases matching TRBD1. V shed 2 bases and J 8 bases; nucleotides not matched to a gene: 4. Germline V gene data show CDR1 as SGHRS and CDR2 as YFSETQ. The CDR3 spans 13 residues. CDR3 DNA: TGCGCCAGCAGCTTTTGGGACAGGGAGGAAGCTTTCTTT. Encoded protein: CASSFWDREEAFF.

The count of this clone is one. One end of the junction is discordant with germline, which a read error may explain. Other DNA sequences in this specimen translate into the identical CDR3. The chain joins TRBV7-2 to TRBJ1-1, with D tentatively TRBD1 (5 bases). This CDR3 is built from 15 residues. Germline V CDR1 and CDR2: SGHTA, FQGNSA. The DNA for the CDR3 is TGTGCCAGCAGCTACCTGGGGGGAGGGAACACTGAAGCTTTTTTT. It specifies CASSYLGGGNTEAFF.

This chain links TRBV7-3 with TRBJ2-1; TRBD2 aligns across 9 bases. Looked up from germline, CDR1 is SGHTA and CDR2 is FQGTGA. V dropped 3 bases and J dropped 5; count of bases not matched to a gene: 5. The CDR3 is made up of 15 amino acids. The CDR3 region is CASSFGLATNNEQFF. In DNA, the CDR3 is TGTGCCAGCAGCTTTGGACTAGCGACCAACAATGAGCAGTTCTTC.

The gene calls are TRBV9 and TRBJ2-1; 10 nucleotides match TRBD2. Trimming at V came to 0 bases and at J to 1 base, leaving 10 bases not matched to a gene. The CDR3 runs to 19 residues. Germline assignment: CDR1 SGDLS and CDR2 YYNGEE. The CDR3 here is CASSVGEGTSDSSYNEQFF. CDR3 coding DNA: TGTGCCAGCAGCGTAGGGGAAGGGACTAGCGATAGTTCCTACAATGAGCAGTTCTTC. The full variable domain, completed using reference TRBV9 and TRBJ2-1, is DSGVTQTPKHLITATGQRVTLRCSPRSGDLSVYWYQQSLDQGLQFLIQYYNGEERAKGNILERFSAQQFPDLHSELNLSSLELGDSALYFCASSVGEGTSDSSYNEQFFGPGTRLTVL.

The chain joins TRBV5-1 to TRBJ1-2, with D perhaps TRBD1 (5 bases). The germline gives CDR1 SGHRS, CDR2 YFSETQ. This CDR3 has 14 amino acids. V was trimmed by 2 bases and J by 4 bases, leaving 12 bases between them. The CDR3 loop is CASSLYSQGYGYTF. DNA of the CDR3: TGCGCCAGCAGCTTATACTCTCAGGGCTATGGCTACACCTTC.

The V gene is TRBV3-1 (or the pseudogene TRBV3-2), the J gene TRBJ2-5; 7 bases map to TRBD1. The germline CDR1 and CDR2 sequences are LGHDT and YNNKEL (reference sequence). This CDR3 region has 16 residues. The J segment lost 3 bases and the V segment lost 4 bases, leaving 11 bases of the junction unmatched. The DNA for the CDR3 is TGTGCCAGCAGCCTCCTCGGCGACAGGGACAAAGAGACCCAGTACTTC. Protein product: CASSLLGDRDKETQYF.

The chain joins TRBV4-2 to TRBJ2-7, with D perhaps TRBD1 (6 bases). The germline V gene encodes CDR1 LGHNA and CDR2 YNFKEQ. The CDR3 has 14 amino acids. V shed 4 bases and J shed 2 bases, with 12 bases lying between them. CDR3 residues: CASSRGQGPYEQYF. The CDR3, as DNA: TGTGCCAGCAGCCGGGGACAAGGACCCTACGAGCAGTACTTC.

This clone has more than one count but fewer than ten. The chain links TRBV4-2 to TRBJ1-6, with D perhaps TRBD1 (6 bases). The CDR3 consists of 15 residues. CDR1 and CDR2 (germline): LGHNA, YNFKEQ. V lost 5 bases and J 7 bases, leaving 15 bases between the germline ends. The CDR3: CASSSPGQLNSPLHF. The CDR3 DNA reads TGTGCCAGCAGCTCTCCTGGACAGTTAAATTCACCCCTCCACTTT.

The chain has TRBV4-2 and TRBJ1-4; D gene ambiguous. This CDR3 contains 15 residues. The V end lost 0 bases, the J end lost 3 bases, and 8 bases lay between the germline ends. Germline CDR1 is LGHNA and CDR2 is YNFKEQ. The CDR3 reads CASSQDPGANEKLFF. DNA of the CDR3: TGTGCCAGCAGCCAAGATCCCGGGGCTAATGAAAAACTGTTTTTT.

Details on this clone: The same CDR3 can be traced to other DNA sequences in this sample. The V and J genes are TRBV7-9 and TRBJ1-1; a weak D match, TRBD1 (5 bases). The germline CDR1 and CDR2 sequences are SEHNR and FQNEAQ (reference sequence). CDR3 size: 14 residues. V was cut by 1 base and J by 1 base, with 7 bases left in between. The CDR3 is CASSLGGGNTEAFF. CDR3 in DNA: TGTGCCAGCAGCTTAGGCGGGGGGAACACTGAAGCTTTCTTT. The full variable domain, with the rest looked up from reference TRBV7-9 and TRBJ1-1, is DTGVSQNPRHKITKRGQNVTFRCDPISEHNRLYWYRQTLGQGPEFLTYFQNEAQLEKSRLLSDRFSAERPKGSFSTLEIQRTEQGDSAMYLCASSLGGGNTEAFFGQGTRLTVV.

The chain links TRBV30 to TRBJ1-4; 8 bases fit TRBD1. This CDR3 region has 13 residues. V shed 5 bases, J shed 4 bases, and the junction held 3 bases outside the gene matches. Germline CDR1 reads GTSNPN; CDR2 reads SVGIG (reference sequence). The CDR3 region is CAWAGQGNEKLFF. In nucleotides, the CDR3 is TGTGCCTGGGCCGGACAGGGTAATGAAAAACTGTTTTTT.